These 30 T cell receptor beta chains were sequenced from one sample in a study of Ad26.COV2.S vaccination and SARS-CoV-2 variants. The treatment was: 15 to 20 received Ad26.COV2.S at low or high dose, single or two shots; 5 received placebo; per-sample allocation not given. Collection of the samples took place on day 63 after the first injection of vaccine or placebo. Assay: immunoSEQ multiplex PCR; the TCRdb copy retains only in-frame clones and omits some. The sample comprises a few hundred thousand clones, roughly 89% of which are singletons, and about 2.7% rests with the top ten. The material sequenced was peripheral blood, taken in a trial of Ad26.COV2.S vaccine versus placebo. The receptors come from a person between 18 and 60 years old who received the Ad26.COV2.S COVID-19 vaccine or a placebo.

The rearrangement uses TRBV9 and TRBJ1-5; D unclear. Per the germline V gene, CDR1 is SGDLS and CDR2 is YYNGEE. CDR3 length equals 15 residues. V lost 1 base and J lost 0, with 8 bases in between. The CDR3 DNA sequence: TGTGCCAGCAGCGTACTGGCCGATAGCAATCAGCCCCAGCATTTT. It specifies CASSVLADSNQPQHF.

This chain links TRBV29-1 with TRBJ1-1; D unresolved. This CDR3 has 13 amino acids. Trimming left V 6 bases short and J 4 bases short, with 15 bases between. CDR1 is SQVTM, CDR2 ANQGSEA, per germline. CDR3 region: CSVRRTDFTEAFF. As DNA, the CDR3 is TGCAGCGTCCGAAGGACGGACTTCACTGAAGCTTTCTTT.

The J gene is TRBJ1-2, the V gene TRBV18; D gene ambiguous. CDR3 size: 13 residues. The V end lost 3 bases, the J end lost 5 bases, and 10 bases lay between the germline ends. CDR1 is KGHSH, CDR2 LQKENI, per germline. CDR3 in amino acids: CASSPSVGYGYTF. Here the CDR3 DNA reads TGTGCCAGCTCACCCTCCGTCGGTTATGGCTACACCTTC.

Comments on this clone: Other DNA variants within this sample encode the same CDR3. The chain combines TRBV3-1 (or the pseudogene TRBV3-2) with TRBJ2-5, with D perhaps matching TRBD2 (6 bases). The V gene lost 5 bases and the J gene lost 1 base, with 8 bases spanning the gap. Per the germline V gene, CDR1 is LGHDT and CDR2 is YNNKEL (reference sequence). The CDR3 is made up of 13 amino acids. The DNA for the CDR3 is TGTGCCAGCAGCGGGACTGGCCAAGAGACCCAGTACTTC. It codes for CASSGTGQETQYF.

V is TRBV7-2 and J is TRBJ1-1; D is unresolved. CDR1 is SGHTA and CDR2 is FQGNSA in the germline V gene. V was cut by 6 bases and J by 11 bases, with 19 bases left in between. This CDR3 spans 13 amino acids. CDR3 nucleotide sequence: TGTGCCAGCAGATCGGACCGCTCCGGCGGGGCTTTCTTT. It encodes CASRSDRSGGAFF.

The chain is built from TRBV30 and TRBJ2-3; D gene uncertain. Looked up from germline, CDR1 is GTSNPN and CDR2 is SVGIG (reference sequence). The germline V and J ends were trimmed by 0 bases and 5 bases, with 12 bases remaining between them. This CDR3 region has 14 residues. CDR3 protein: CAWSVLNSGDTQYF. The CDR3 region has the DNA TGTGCCTGGAGTGTCCTCAACTCGGGAGATACGCAGTATTTT. Based on the CDR3 plus reference TRBV30 and TRBJ2-3, the full variable domain is SQTIHQWPATLVQPVGSPLSLECTVEGTSNPNLYWYRQAAGRGLQLLFYSVGIGQISSEVPQNLSASRPQDRQFILSSKKLLLSDSGFYLCAWSVLNSGDTQYFGPGTRLTVL.

The chain has TRBV7-9 and TRBJ1-2; 8 nucleotides match TRBD1. The ends lost 5 bases at V and 4 bases at J; junction bases unmatched: 9. Germline V lookup: CDR1 SEHNR, CDR2 FQNEAQ (reference sequence). There are 15 residues in the CDR3. This CDR3 is CASSLTGVQVYGYTF. The CDR3 nucleotides are TGTGCCAGCAGCCTGACAGGGGTTCAAGTCTATGGCTACACCTTC. The full variable domain, its missing parts supplied by reference TRBV7-9 and TRBJ1-2, is DTGVSQNPRHKITKRGQNVTFRCDPISEHNRLYWYRQTLGQGPEFLTYFQNEAQLEKSRLLSDRFSAERPKGSFSTLEIQRTEQGDSAMYLCASSLTGVQVYGYTFGSGTRLTVV.

V usage is TRBV6-4 and J usage is TRBJ2-3, with D maybe TRBD2 (5 bases). Per germline, CDR1 MRHNA and CDR2 SNTAGT. The V end was cut by 3 bases, the J end by 1 base, with 8 bases between. The CDR3 is made up of 14 amino acids. The CDR3 loop reads CASSEVGGTDTQYF. CDR3 in DNA: TGTGCCAGCAGTGAAGTCGGGGGCACAGATACGCAGTATTTT.

The chain recombines TRBV4-3 with TRBJ2-2, with a weak D call TRBD1 (5 bases). Germline V gene lookup returns CDR1 LGHNA and CDR2 YSLEER. The CDR3 spans 16 residues. Trimming took 1 base from V and 1 from J, leaving 10 bases between them. CDR3 residues: CASSQARTLNTGELFF. For the CDR3, the DNA is TGCGCCAGCAGCCAAGCCCGGACACTGAACACCGGGGAGCTGTTTTTT.

V and J are TRBV5-4 and TRBJ1-6; D remains ambiguous. CDR3 size: 17 residues. The germline gives CDR1 SGHNT, CDR2 YYREEE (reference sequence). The germline V and J ends were trimmed by 4 bases and 0 bases, with 14 bases remaining between them. The CDR3: CASSRTGQSSYNSPLHF. CDR3 nucleotides: TGTGCCAGCAGCCGGACGGGCCAAAGCTCCTATAATTCACCCCTCCACTTT.

The chain uses TRBV19 and TRBJ1-1; a weak D match, TRBD1 (6 bases). Germline V CDR1 and CDR2: LNHDA, SQIVND (reference sequence). CDR3 length equals 15 residues. V lost 9 bases, J lost 0 bases, and 17 bases lay in between. CDR3 residues: CASRGGTLMNTEAFF. The CDR3 DNA sequence: TGTGCCAGCCGGGGGGGGACACTGATGAACACTGAAGCTTTCTTT.

The chain links TRBV12-3 or TRBV12-4 to TRBJ1-1; the D is unclear. CDR3 size: 12 residues. The germline V and J ends were trimmed by 3 bases and 7 bases, with 9 bases remaining between them. The CDR3 is CASSLHNFEAFF. CDR3 sequence (DNA): TGTGCCAGCAGTTTGCACAACTTTGAAGCTTTCTTT.

This clone has a single count. V gene TRBV18 combines with J gene TRBJ2-7; 7 nucleotides match TRBD1. In germline, CDR1 is KGHSH, CDR2 LQKENI. Unmatched junction bases numbered 9, after V lost 6 bases and J lost 7 bases. The CDR3 runs 13 residues. CDR3: CASSPRGLGEQYF. For the CDR3, the DNA is TGTGCCAGCTCTCCCAGGGGGTTGGGGGAGCAGTACTTC.

This clone was seen just once. The chain employs TRBV14 and TRBJ2-1; D not resolved. CDR3 length equals 17 residues. CDR1 SGHDN and CDR2 FVKESK come from the germline V gene. Trimming stripped 2 bases from V and 7 bases from J, with 21 bases between. CDR3 sequence reads: CASSQLDSLARFNEQFF. The CDR3 region has the DNA TGTGCCAGCAGCCAATTAGACTCCCTTGCTAGATTTAATGAGCAGTTCTTC.

V usage is TRBV19 and J usage is TRBJ1-3; D remains ambiguous. Germline V CDR1 and CDR2: LNHDA, SQIVND (reference sequence). This CDR3 has 14 amino acids. The ends were cut back, 3 bases at V and 4 bases at J, with 10 bases in the middle. DNA for the CDR3: TGTGCCAGTAGTATTAAAAACAGCGGAAACACCATATATTTT. This encodes CASSIKNSGNTIYF.

The rearrangement joins TRBV11-2 to TRBJ1-2; 7 nucleotides line up with TRBD1. Per the germline V gene, CDR1 is SGHAT and CDR2 is FQNNGV. V gave up 1 base and J gave up 3 bases; unmatched junction bases: 5. This CDR3 comprises 15 residues. CDR3 DNA: TGTGCCAGCAGCTTAGGGAAGGGGGCTTACTATGGCTACACCTTC. It is translated as CASSLGKGAYYGYTF.

Concerning this clone: Other DNA sequences within the sample encode an identical CDR3. The chain has TRBV7-9 and TRBJ2-2; 7 positions match TRBD1. After removal of 1 base from V and 5 bases from J, the junction contained 4 bases not matched to a gene. From germline, CDR1 is SEHNR and CDR2 FQNEAQ (reference sequence). The CDR3 length is 15 residues. CDR3 protein: CASSLGDRDTGELFF. For the CDR3, the DNA is TGTGCCAGCAGCTTAGGTGACAGGGATACCGGGGAGCTGTTTTTT.

The rearrangement links TRBV4-2 to TRBJ1-2; no firm D call. The V gene lost 0 bases and the J gene lost 7 bases, with 12 bases spanning the gap. The germline CDR1 and CDR2 sequences are LGHNA and YNFKEQ. There are 14 residues in the CDR3. CDR3 in amino acids: CASSQDQGRGGYTF. CDR3 in DNA: TGTGCCAGCAGCCAAGATCAAGGTAGAGGTGGCTACACCTTC.

J is TRBJ2-3 and V is TRBV3-1 (or the pseudogene TRBV3-2), with D perhaps matching TRBD1 (6 bases). The ends were cut back, 4 bases at V and 4 bases at J, with 15 bases in the middle. CDR3 size: 15 residues. Germline V gene sequence: CDR1 LGHDT, CDR2 YNNKEL (reference sequence). CDR3 protein: CASSRGRGYADTQYF. CDR3 nucleotides: TGTGCCAGCAGCCGCGGCAGGGGTTATGCAGATACGCAGTATTTT.

The CDR3 spells CASSLVQGAHEKLFF. The DNA for the CDR3 is TGTGCCAGCAGCTTAGTACAGGGGGCGCATGAAAAACTGTTTTTT. This sequence joins TRBV7-9 and TRBJ1-4; 9 bases are shared with TRBD1. Trimming cost V 1 base and J 6 bases; bases outside gene matches: 3. Germline V gene data show CDR1 as SEHNR and CDR2 as FQNEAQ (reference sequence). The CDR3 has 15 residues.

The chain uses TRBV6-2 or TRBV6-3 and TRBJ1-3; D unresolved. There are 13 residues in the CDR3. Germline CDR1 reads MNHEY; CDR2 reads SVGEGT. V lost 2 bases and J lost 4, with 6 bases in between. The CDR3 DNA reads as TGTGCCAGCAGTTACCGGGCGGGAAACACCATATATTTT. This translates into CASSYRAGNTIYF.

The chain links TRBV7-9 to TRBJ2-5; 8 bases agree with TRBD1. The V and J ends lost 3 bases and 4 bases, in that order; junction bases with no gene match: 10. This CDR3 region has 16 residues. The germline V gene encodes CDR1 SEHNR and CDR2 FQNEAQ (reference sequence). CDR3 protein: CASSFLGRGRLETQYF. CDR3 DNA sequence: TGTGCCAGCAGCTTTCTCGGCAGGGGGCGCTTAGAGACCCAGTACTTC.

J is TRBJ1-1 and V is TRBV7-9, with 8 bases matching TRBD1. There are 13 residues in the CDR3. Germline CDR1 is SEHNR and CDR2 is FQNEAQ (reference sequence). J lost 8 bases, V lost 0 bases, and 2 bases had no gene match. The CDR3 spells CASSLAGDREAFF. DNA of the CDR3: TGTGCCAGCAGCTTAGCTGGGGACAGGGAAGCTTTCTTT.

In DNA, the CDR3 is TGTGCCAGCAGGCTAGGGACGGAACCTAACTATGGCTACACCTTC. Amino acid sequence: CASRLGTEPNYGYTF. The rearrangement joins TRBV6-5 to TRBJ1-2; a possible D gene is TRBD1 (5 bases). V gave up 6 bases and J gave up 0 bases, with 14 bases separating them. This CDR3 has 15 amino acids. Germline loops: CDR1 MNHEY, CDR2 SVGAGI.

J is TRBJ2-1 and V is TRBV15; 9 bases line up with TRBD1. This CDR3 has 16 amino acids. V trimming: 4 bases; J trimming: 9 bases; junction bases outside the gene matches: 13. The V gene's germline CDR1 is LNHNV and CDR2 YYDKDF (reference sequence). Written as DNA, the CDR3 is TGTGCCACCAGCAAGAGGGACAGGGTTTGGGGACCTGAGCAGTTCTTC. Its translation: CATSKRDRVWGPEQFF.

The CDR3 bases are TGTGCCAGCAGTCCCGAGGACAGGGAGACCGGGGAGCTGTTTTTT. The encoded protein is CASSPEDRETGELFF. The chain links TRBV6-2 or TRBV6-3 to TRBJ2-2, with 8 nucleotides matching TRBD1. CDR3 length: 15 amino acids. V was pared by 5 bases and J by 5 bases, with 7 bases of the junction left unmatched. The germline V gene has CDR1 MNHEY and CDR2 SVGEGT.

The chain has TRBV7-2 and TRBJ2-5; 9 bases are shared with TRBD1. The trim removed 5 bases at V and 4 bases at J, leaving 8 bases unmatched. The CDR3 is 15 residues long. Germline values: CDR1 SGHTA, CDR2 FQGNSA. Here the CDR3 reads CASSPDRGGVETQYF. The CDR3 region has the DNA TGTGCCAGCAGCCCGGACAGGGGTGGCGTAGAGACCCAGTACTTC.

This clone occurred once. The chain couples TRBV4-3 to TRBJ1-2; tentative D call: TRBD1 (6 bases). The CDR3 sequence is 14 residues long. Germline CDR1 is LGHNA and CDR2 is YSLEER. Trimming took 4 bases from V and 8 from J, leaving 17 bases between them. CDR3 DNA: TGCGCCAGCAGCCCCCAGGGGCTGGCTGGGGGCTACACCTTC. Amino acids: CASSPQGLAGGYTF.

For the CDR3, the DNA is TGTGCCACCAGCAGTTTGCCTTCGGGTCCCTCCTACGAGCAGTACGTC. Amino acid sequence: CATSSLPSGPSYEQYV. The J gene is TRBJ2-7, the V gene TRBV15; D is uncertain. The CDR3 covers 16 residues. CDR1 is LNHNV and CDR2 is YYDKDF in the germline V gene (reference sequence). The V end was cut by 3 bases, the J end by 0 bases, with 15 bases between.

The V gene is TRBV18, the J gene TRBJ2-7, with unresolved D. The CDR3 extends over 16 amino acids. V gave up 5 bases and J gave up 2 bases, with 19 bases separating them. The V gene's germline CDR1 is KGHSH and CDR2 LQKENI. CDR3 bases: TGTGCCAGCTCATCGGATGGAGTAGGAGCTACCTACGAGCAGTACTTC. This encodes CASSSDGVGATYEQYF. Supplemented by reference TRBV18 and TRBJ2-7, the full variable domain reads NAGVMQNPRHLVRRRGQEARLRCSPMKGHSHVYWYRQLPEEGLKFMVYLQKENIIDESGMPKERFSAEFPKEGPSILRIQQVVRGDSAAYFCASSSDGVGATYEQYFGPGTRLTVT.